The clone carrying this T cell receptor beta chain was counted at least ten times. Antigen: not known. Exclusions: uncontrolled infection, other autoimmune disease, pregnancy, lactation. Out of more than 8 ml of fresh peripheral blood came the PBMCs. The CDR3 regions of TCR beta were amplified from RNA transcripts. The TCR CDR3 first-round RT-PCR relied on the HTBI primer set. TCRdb re-called the multiplex PCR reads through MiXCR, storing one row per CDR3 protein. The sample includes about 250,000 distinct CDR3 sequences, more than 20% of them seen just once. This entry comes from a study of T cells in Graves' hyperthyroidism and ophthalmopathy. Study as a whole: Before any treatment, at initial diagnosis, peripheral blood was collected.

Points from the study as a whole: The model identified upcoming ophthalmopathy a median about six months ahead of onset.

This sequence originates from a woman between 40 and 55 years old with Graves' ophthalmopathy. The sequenced sample was blood.

CDR3 loop: CASSLTPGTEAFF. CDR3 nucleotide sequence: TGTGCCAGCAGTTTAACCCCGGGGACTGAAGCTTTCTTT. The chain recombines TRBV28 with TRBJ1-1; no firm D call. This CDR3 region has 13 residues. Germline V gene data show CDR1 as MDHEN and CDR2 as SYDVKM. V dropped 2 bases and J dropped 5 bases, with 9 bases sitting between them.